The 5 T cell receptor beta chains below were found in one sample sequenced in a study of patients and donors after allogeneic stem cell transplantation. TCRdb recomputed calls from the RT-PCR reads with MiXCR, one row per CDR3 protein. In the table there are fewer than 180,000 distinct CDR3 sequences, approximately 40% of which are singletons. The specimen was blood, either unsorted or a sorted T cell fraction (not recorded which). The receptor set was obtained from a human donor who was either an allogeneic HSCT recipient or a stem cell or donor lymphocyte infusion donor (not recorded which). It is not recorded whose cells these are; they may come from a transplant donor.

The sample holds a few counts of this clonotype. The V and J genes are TRBV20-1 and TRBJ1-4; no definite D call. The CDR3 consists of 11 residues. The V end was cut by 6 bases, the J end by 7 bases, with 9 bases between. The V gene's germline CDR1 is DFQATT and CDR2 SNEGSKA (reference sequence). The CDR3 reads CSATWGEKLFF. The DNA for the CDR3 is TGCAGTGCCACTTGGGGTGAAAAACTGTTTTTT.

The chain has TRBV27 and TRBJ1-5; no firm D call. The CDR3 sequence is 13 residues long. Trimming cost V 0 bases and J 7 bases, with 7 bases left between them. The germline CDR1 and CDR2 sequences are MNHEY and SMNVEV (reference sequence). CDR3 protein: CASSLSKVQPQHF. The CDR3 DNA sequence: TGTGCCAGCAGTTTATCGAAGGTGCAGCCCCAGCATTTT.

This rearrangement joins TRBV9 to TRBJ2-1, with 12 bases lining up with TRBD1. Germline lookup yields CDR1 SGDLS and CDR2 YYNGEE. This CDR3 region has 15 residues. The V and J ends lost 0 bases and 8 bases, in that order; junction bases with no gene match: 3. Here the CDR3 reads CASSVGGQGADEQFF. CDR3 coding DNA: TGTGCCAGCAGCGTAGGGGGACAGGGGGCAGATGAGCAGTTCTTC.

This clonotype is medium-sized (0.01 to 0.1%) within its sample. The V gene is TRBV6-1, the J gene TRBJ1-5; 10 nucleotides agree with TRBD1. The CDR3 is made up of 14 amino acids. Germline V gene sequence: CDR1 MNHNS, CDR2 SASEGT. V dropped 6 bases and J dropped 4; count of bases not matched to a gene: 3. The CDR3 bases are TGTGCCAGCAGGGCGGACAGGGGGAATCAGCCCCAGCATTTT. Amino acid sequence: CASRADRGNQPQHF.

This rearrangement joins TRBV9 to TRBJ1-2; D ambiguous. Germline CDR1 reads SGDLS; CDR2 reads YYNGEE. V was shortened by 0 bases and J by 8 bases, with 17 bases between the two germline ends. There are 15 residues in the CDR3. The CDR3 is CASSVGTDPLGGYTF. The CDR3, as DNA: TGTGCCAGCAGCGTAGGTACGGACCCCTTGGGCGGCTACACCTTC.